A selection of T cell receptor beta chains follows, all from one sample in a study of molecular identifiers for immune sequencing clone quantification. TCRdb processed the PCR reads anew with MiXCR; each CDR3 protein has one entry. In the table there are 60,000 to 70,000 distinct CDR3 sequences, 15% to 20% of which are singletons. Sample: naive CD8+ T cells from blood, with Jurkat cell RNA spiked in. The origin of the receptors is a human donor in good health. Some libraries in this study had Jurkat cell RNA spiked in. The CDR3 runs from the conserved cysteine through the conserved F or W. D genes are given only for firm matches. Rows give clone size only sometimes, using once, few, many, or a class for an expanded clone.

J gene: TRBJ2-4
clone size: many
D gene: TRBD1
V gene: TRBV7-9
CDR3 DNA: TGTGCCAGCAGCATTACGGCCGGGACAGGGCCCATTCAGTACTTC
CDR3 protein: CASSITAGTGPIQYF

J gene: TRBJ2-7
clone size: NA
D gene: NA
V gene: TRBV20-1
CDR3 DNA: TGCAGTGCTTCCATAGCGCGCCGACACACCGACTACGAGCAGTACTTC
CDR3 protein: CSASIARRHTDYEQYF

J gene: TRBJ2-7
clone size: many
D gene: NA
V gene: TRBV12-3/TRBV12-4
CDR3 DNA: TGTGCCAGCAGGGCGGATGGTTGGGACGAGCAGTACTTC
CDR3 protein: CASRADGWDEQYF

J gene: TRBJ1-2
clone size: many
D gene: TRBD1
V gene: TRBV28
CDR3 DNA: TGTGCCAGCAGTTTCGTGGAGACAGGGGTAAACTATGGCTACACCTTC
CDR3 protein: CASSFVETGVNYGYTF

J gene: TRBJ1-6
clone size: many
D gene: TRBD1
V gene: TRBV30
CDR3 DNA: TGTGCCTGGGACCGGGGACAGGGGGATTCACCCCTCCACTTT
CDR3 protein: CAWDRGQGDSPLHF

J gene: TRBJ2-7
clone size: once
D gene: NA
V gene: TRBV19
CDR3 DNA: TGTGCCAGTGGTCTACAGGGTAACCTTTTCGAGTCTGCCTACGAGCGGTACTTC
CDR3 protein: CASGLQGNLFESAYERYF

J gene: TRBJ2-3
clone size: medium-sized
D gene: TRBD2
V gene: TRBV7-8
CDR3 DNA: TGTGCCAGCAGCCCCGGGCTGATTGGTGCTAGCGGGGATCCCACAGATACGCAGTATTTT
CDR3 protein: CASSPGLIGASGDPTDTQYF

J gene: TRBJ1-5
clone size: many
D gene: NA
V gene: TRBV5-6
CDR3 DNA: TGTGCCAGCAGCGAACAGGGTGCTTGGAATCAGCCCCAGCATTTT
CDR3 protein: CASSEQGAWNQPQHF

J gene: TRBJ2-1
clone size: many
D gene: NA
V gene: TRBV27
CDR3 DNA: TGTGCCAGCAGTTCCAAGGACAGCCCCGATGAGCAGTTCTTC
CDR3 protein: CASSSKDSPDEQFF

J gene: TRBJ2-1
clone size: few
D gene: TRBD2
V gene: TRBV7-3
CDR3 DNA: TGTGCCAGCAGCCCCAATGCGGGAGGGTATTACAATGAGCAGTTCTTC
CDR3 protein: CASSPNAGGYYNEQFF

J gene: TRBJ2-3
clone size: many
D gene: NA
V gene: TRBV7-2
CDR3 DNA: TGTGCCAGCAGCTCTGGGGCAACTAGCACAGATACGCAGTATTTT
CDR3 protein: CASSSGATSTDTQYF

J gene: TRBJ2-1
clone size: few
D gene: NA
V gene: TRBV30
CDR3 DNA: TGTGCCTGGACGGGCGGGGACAATGAGCAGTTCTTC
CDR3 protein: CAWTGGDNEQFF

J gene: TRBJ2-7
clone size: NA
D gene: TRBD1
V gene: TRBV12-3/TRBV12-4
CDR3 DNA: TGTGCCAGCAGTCCTGACAGGGAGAAACAGTACTTC
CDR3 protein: CASSPDREKQYF

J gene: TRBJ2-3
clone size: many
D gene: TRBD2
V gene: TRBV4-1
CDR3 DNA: TGCGCCAGCAGCCAACAGACTAGCGGGCGTGGAGATACGCAGTATTTT
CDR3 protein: CASSQQTSGRGDTQYF

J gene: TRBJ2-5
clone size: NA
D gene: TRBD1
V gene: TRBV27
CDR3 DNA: TGTGCCAGCGCACCGGGACAGGGGTACCAAGAGACCCAGTACTTC
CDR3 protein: CASAPGQGYQETQYF

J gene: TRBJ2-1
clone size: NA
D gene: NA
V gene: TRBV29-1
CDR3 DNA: TGCAGCGTTGAAGGGAGATCGGATGAGCAGTTCTTC
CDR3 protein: CSVEGRSDEQFF

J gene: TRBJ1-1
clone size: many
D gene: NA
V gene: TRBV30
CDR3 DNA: TGTGCCTGGAGTCGGACTGAAGCTTTCTTT
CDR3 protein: CAWSRTEAFF

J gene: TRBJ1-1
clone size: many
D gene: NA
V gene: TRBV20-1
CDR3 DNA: TGCAGTGCTAGACCGACAGCTTCGAACACTGAAGCTTTCTTT
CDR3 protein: CSARPTASNTEAFF

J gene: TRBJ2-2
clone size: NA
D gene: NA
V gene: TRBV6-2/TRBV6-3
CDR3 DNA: TGTGCCAGCAGTTACCTCGGGTCGGGAACCGGGGAGCTGTTTTTT
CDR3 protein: CASSYLGSGTGELFF

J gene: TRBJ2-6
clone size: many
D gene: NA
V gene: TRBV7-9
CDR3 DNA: TGTGCCAGCAGCTTTCGGGACACCCCCTTGGCTGGGGCCAACGTCCTGACTTTC
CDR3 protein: CASSFRDTPLAGANVLTF

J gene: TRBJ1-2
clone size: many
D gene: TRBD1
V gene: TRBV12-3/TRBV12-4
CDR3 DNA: TGTGCCAGCAGAACCAAGGGGGCAGGGGGGATCTCCAGTGGCTACACCTTC
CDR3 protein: CASRTKGAGGISSGYTF

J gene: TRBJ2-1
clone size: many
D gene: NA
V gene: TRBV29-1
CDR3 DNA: TGCAGCGTTGAGGCTTTGGCGGGCGAAGACTACAATGAGCAGTTCTTC
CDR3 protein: CSVEALAGEDYNEQFF

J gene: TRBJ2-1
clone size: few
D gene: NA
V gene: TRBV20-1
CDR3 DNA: TGCAGTGCTAGAGATCCAGGACTTGACTACAATGAGCAGTTCTTC
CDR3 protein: CSARDPGLDYNEQFF

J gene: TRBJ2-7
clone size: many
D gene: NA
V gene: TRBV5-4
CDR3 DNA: TGTGCCAGCAGCCCGACAGCCTCCTCCTACGAGCAGTACTTC
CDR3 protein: CASSPTASSYEQYF

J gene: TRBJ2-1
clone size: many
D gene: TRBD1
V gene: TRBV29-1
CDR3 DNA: TGCAGCGTTGAAAGTTGGCAGGGGGCGGACAATGAGCAGTTCTTC
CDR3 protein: CSVESWQGADNEQFF

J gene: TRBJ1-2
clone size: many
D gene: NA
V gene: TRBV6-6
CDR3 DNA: TGTGCCAGCAGTTACTCAGAGGGCCGCAATGCATATGGCTACACCTTC
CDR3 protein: CASSYSEGRNAYGYTF

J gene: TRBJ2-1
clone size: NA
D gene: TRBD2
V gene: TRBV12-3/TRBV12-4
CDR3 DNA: TGTGCCGGCAGAAAGACTAGCGGGAGAACCCAGTTCTTT
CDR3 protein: CAGRKTSGRTQFF